This TCR beta chain was identified during a study of identical twins. Overall study findings and caveats: Within cord blood, abundant beta clonotypes carried fewer insertions, but memory repertoires showed no such trend. With monozygotic twins, out-of-frame TCR alpha sharing exceeded what models estimated. Excess sharing between twins was weaker in beta out-of-frame sequences.

This clonotype was observed a handful of times. As yet, its antigen is unknown. Among all donors, each was a healthy Caucasian. Trimming removed 6 bases from V and 8 bases from J, with 11 bases in between. CDR1 and CDR2 from the germline V gene are ENHRY and SYGVKD. There are 12 residues in the CDR3. TCRdb re-derived calls from the 5' RACE reads in MiXCR, one entry per CDR3 protein. This table has about 480,000 distinct CDR3 sequences, 13% to 15% appearing once. These sequences were also reported in another study, on yellow fever vaccine responses in identical twins.

Sequenced sample: CD4+ T cells sorted from blood. J is TRBJ2-1 and V is TRBV10-3, with D possibly being TRBD1 or TRBD2 (6 bases each). The TCR sequence derives from a woman aged 18 to 35 in good health. This CDR3 is CAISIGGDEQFF. CDR3 coding DNA: TGTGCCATCAGCATCGGGGGCGATGAGCAGTTCTTC.